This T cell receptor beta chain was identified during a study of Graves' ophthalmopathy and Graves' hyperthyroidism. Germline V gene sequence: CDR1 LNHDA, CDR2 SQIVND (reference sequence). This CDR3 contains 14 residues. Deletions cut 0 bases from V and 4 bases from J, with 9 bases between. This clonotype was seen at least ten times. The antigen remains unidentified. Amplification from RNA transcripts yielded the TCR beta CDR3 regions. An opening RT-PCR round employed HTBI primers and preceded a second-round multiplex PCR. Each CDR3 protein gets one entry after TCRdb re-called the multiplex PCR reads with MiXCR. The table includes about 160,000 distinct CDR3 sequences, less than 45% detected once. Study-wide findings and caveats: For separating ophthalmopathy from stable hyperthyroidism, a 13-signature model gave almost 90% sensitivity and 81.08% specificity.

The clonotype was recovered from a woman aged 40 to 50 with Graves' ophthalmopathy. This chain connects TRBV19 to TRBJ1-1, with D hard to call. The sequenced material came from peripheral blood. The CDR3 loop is CASSIEGGSTEAFF. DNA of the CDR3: TGTGCCAGTAGTATAGAGGGAGGGAGCACTGAAGCTTTCTTT.